This T cell receptor beta chain was sequenced for a study of CD8+ T cells in alopecia areata. The length of the CDR3 is 15 residues. Germline CDR1 is LGHNA and CDR2 is YSLEER. Trimming removed 0 bases at V and 7 bases at J, with 13 bases between. Overall study results and limits: Throughout tofacitinib, many expanded lesional clones continued to persist in scalp and blood. Under tofacitinib, fewer expanded CD8+ clones appeared among the top 100 scalp clones.

Documented treatment: oral pan-JAK inhibitor, 5-10 mg twice daily. Extracted from the samples, RNA was reverse transcribed into cDNA to serve as the sequencing template. Some clones are missing from TCRdb's copy, which holds only in-frame ones; the method was immunoSEQ multiplex PCR. The table lists 120,000 to 150,000 clones, roughly 82% of them singletons. To note about this clone: What it recognizes is unknown.

This chain joins TRBV4-3 and TRBJ2-1; D is perhaps TRBD2 (6 bases). Source: CD8+ T cells sorted from blood, taken at week 4, from a patient treated with tofacitinib. The clonotype comes from a human donor with alopecia areata. CDR3 nucleotides: TGCGCCAGCAGCCAAGAAATCGCTAGCGTGAATGAGCAGTTCTTC. It specifies CASSQEIASVNEQFF.